The 14 T cell receptor beta chains below were found in one sample sequenced in a study of beta chain features in type 1 diabetes. Study-wide findings and caveats: Moderate yet significant TCRB CDR3 shortening was seen in Type 1 diabetes patients in all four CD4+ subsets.

Their antigens remain unidentified. Expressed TCRB transcripts were sequenced, since all the RNA that had been isolated was reverse transcribed. Assay used: immunoSEQ multiplex PCR; TCRdb lists only in-frame clones, some missing. This sample yields about 240,000 clones, of which roughly 14% are seen a single time; almost 0.02% belongs to the top ten. Sequenced: naive CD4+ T cells from blood. These receptor sequences come from a man aged 25-45 years with type 1 diabetes.

This sequence joins TRBV5-4 and TRBJ2-2, with a possible D match to TRBD2 (5 bases). This CDR3 has 14 residues. Germline V lookup: CDR1 SGHNT, CDR2 YYREEE (reference sequence). Between the trimmed V and J ends, which lost 2 bases and 6 bases, there was a span of 11 bases. The CDR3 loop is CASSFTSSAGELFF. Here the CDR3 DNA reads TGTGCCAGCAGCTTCACTAGTTCAGCCGGGGAGCTGTTTTTT.

This clone has a handful of counts. J is TRBJ1-5 and V is TRBV5-1; D perhaps matches TRBD1 (6 bases). The CDR3 contains 15 residues. The germline gives CDR1 SGHRS, CDR2 YFSETQ. V lost 1 base and J lost 2, with 10 bases in between. The CDR3 reads CASSLWGGGNQPQHF. In DNA form, the CDR3 reads TGCGCCAGCAGCTTGTGGGGGGGCGGCAATCAGCCCCAGCATTTT.

The chain carries TRBV19 and TRBJ1-2; D is unresolved. The germline gives CDR1 LNHDA, CDR2 SQIVND (reference sequence). Trimming left V 5 bases short and J 0 bases short, with 7 bases between. The CDR3 has 13 residues. CDR3 residues: CASSSDANYGYTF. The CDR3 bases are TGTGCCAGTAGTTCAGATGCTAACTATGGCTACACCTTC.

This chain links TRBV5-1 with TRBJ1-2, with TRBD1 matching 10 bases. CDR1 and CDR2 (germline): SGHRS, YFSETQ. The V gene end was trimmed by 0 bases and the J gene end by 6 bases; junction bases not matched to a gene: 11. The CDR3 has 17 residues. CDR3 amino acids: CASSLAGNGDRGDGYTF. The CDR3 DNA reads as TGCGCCAGCAGCTTGGCCGGGAATGGGGACAGGGGAGATGGCTACACCTTC.

The rearrangement joins TRBV5-4 to TRBJ2-7, with a tentative D call TRBD2 (6 bases). CDR3 length: 14 amino acids. CDR1 and CDR2 from the germline V gene are SGHNT and YYREEE (reference sequence). Trimming left V 4 bases short and J 2 bases short, with 13 bases between. CDR3 sequence (DNA): TGTGCCAGCAGCCCCATGGGGACTGCCTACGAGCAGTACTTC. It is translated as CASSPMGTAYEQYF.

The gene calls are TRBV7-2 and TRBJ2-7; 13 nucleotides line up with TRBD2. The CDR3 consists of 16 residues. CDR1 SGHTA and CDR2 FQGNSA come from the germline V gene. V shed 5 bases and J 0 bases; nucleotides not matched to a gene: 4. The CDR3 region has the DNA TGTGCCAGCAGCCCAACTAGCGGGAGGGCCTCCTACGAGCAGTACTTC. The encoded protein is CASSPTSGRASYEQYF.

V is TRBV11-2 and J is TRBJ2-3; TRBD2 matches at 8 bases. The CDR3 is 13 residues long. Germline V lookup: CDR1 SGHAT, CDR2 FQNNGV. The V and J ends lost 8 bases and 3 bases, in that order; junction bases with no gene match: 4. The CDR3 reads CASLLAGTDTQYF. CDR3 coding DNA: TGTGCCAGCCTTTTAGCGGGAACAGATACGCAGTATTTT.

As to this clone: Additional DNA sequences in this sample encode the identical CDR3. The J gene is TRBJ2-1, the V gene TRBV9; D ambiguous. The CDR3 is 13 residues long. The germline V gene encodes CDR1 SGDLS and CDR2 YYNGEE. V lost 0 bases and J 4 bases, leaving 5 bases between the germline ends. CDR3 sequence reads: CASSVAGYNEQFF. As DNA, the CDR3 is TGTGCCAGCAGCGTAGCAGGATACAATGAGCAGTTCTTC.

The sample holds a few counts of this clone. The chain links TRBV7-2 to TRBJ1-2; unclear D gene. Per germline, CDR1 SGHTA and CDR2 FQGNSA. CDR3 length: 14 amino acids. V was cut by 1 base and J by 2 bases, with 8 bases left in between. CDR3 sequence (DNA): TGTGCCAGCAGCTTAGGGCGGGAAAACTATGGCTACACCTTC. Translation gives CASSLGRENYGYTF.

The V call is TRBV6-5, the J call TRBJ2-1; 7 positions match TRBD1. The CDR3 is made up of 12 amino acids. V shed 5 bases and J 6 bases; nucleotides not matched to a gene: 1. The germline CDR1 and CDR2 sequences are MNHEY and SVGAGI. This CDR3 is CASSRQGNEQFF. The CDR3 DNA is TGTGCCAGCAGTCGACAGGGCAATGAGCAGTTCTTC.

This clone was observed a few times. The chain uses TRBV28 and TRBJ1-2, with unresolved D. V lost 7 bases and J 2 bases, leaving 14 bases between the germline ends. This CDR3 spans 14 amino acids. The germline V gene has CDR1 MDHEN and CDR2 SYDVKM. The CDR3 DNA sequence: TGTGCCAGCACTATCCTAGACGGGAACTATGGCTACACCTTC. Protein product: CASTILDGNYGYTF.

This clone has only a few counts. Other nucleotide sequences from this sample produce the same CDR3. The chain employs TRBV27 and TRBJ2-3, with TRBD1 identical over 7 bases. CDR1 is MNHEY, CDR2 SMNVEV, per germline (reference sequence). This CDR3 is built from 14 residues. The V gene end was trimmed by 2 bases and the J gene end by 6 bases; junction bases not matched to a gene: 5. DNA for the CDR3: TGTGCCAGCAGTTTACGACAGGGTGGCGATACGCAGTATTTT. This translates into CASSLRQGGDTQYF.

This chain connects TRBV5-1 to TRBJ2-5; 7 nucleotides agree with TRBD2. The ends lost 7 bases at V and 6 bases at J; junction bases unmatched: 12. The CDR3 has 14 amino acids. Per germline, CDR1 SGHRS and CDR2 YFSETQ. CDR3 nucleotide sequence: TGCGCCAGCTCGCAAGCTGAGGGAGGGAAGACCCAGTACTTC. Translation gives CASSQAEGGKTQYF.

This clone showed up just a few times. This chain links TRBV25-1 with TRBJ2-5; possibly TRBD1 for D (5 bases). Germline CDR1 MGHDK, CDR2 SYGVNS. Trimming took 3 bases from V and 5 from J, leaving 10 bases between them. The CDR3 has 13 amino acids. Here the CDR3 reads CASSDRAVETQYF. CDR3 nucleotide sequence: TGTGCCAGCAGTGACAGGGCTGTGGAGACCCAGTACTTC.